This TCR beta chain was obtained from a study of cytomegalovirus exposure and HLA in healthy donors. The CDR3 contains 15 residues. Germline CDR1 reads SGHNT; CDR2 reads YYREEE (reference sequence). Trimming took off 1 base at V and 1 base at J, with 12 bases between the two ends. Each of the donors was a healthy bone marrow donor. 60 Vbeta and 13 Jbeta primers were used in PCR. Repertoires were generated with immunoSEQ multiplex PCR, while TCRdb's copy carries only in-frame clones and drops some. The table records about 140,000 clones, about 80% of them present only once. In this sample, this clone turned up once. Its antigen is as yet unknown. General study results and limits: Segments of the TCR beta V type were, in most cases, productive about 90% or about 30% of the time in an earlier analysis. Among donors in an Asian-associated ancestry cluster, a later analysis reportedly found fewer N-insertions than the roughly 700-donor mean. Researchers left out some V segments, among them TRBV6-2 and TRBV6-3, as indistinguishable.

The V gene is TRBV5-4, the J gene TRBJ2-7; TRBD1 might be the D (6 bases). The TCR sequence derives from a woman younger than 35 in good health and CMV-seropositive. The specimen was PBMCs. Here the CDR3 reads CASSLNTGPSYEQYF. As DNA, the CDR3 is TGTGCCAGCAGCTTGAATACAGGGCCTTCCTACGAGCAGTACTTC.